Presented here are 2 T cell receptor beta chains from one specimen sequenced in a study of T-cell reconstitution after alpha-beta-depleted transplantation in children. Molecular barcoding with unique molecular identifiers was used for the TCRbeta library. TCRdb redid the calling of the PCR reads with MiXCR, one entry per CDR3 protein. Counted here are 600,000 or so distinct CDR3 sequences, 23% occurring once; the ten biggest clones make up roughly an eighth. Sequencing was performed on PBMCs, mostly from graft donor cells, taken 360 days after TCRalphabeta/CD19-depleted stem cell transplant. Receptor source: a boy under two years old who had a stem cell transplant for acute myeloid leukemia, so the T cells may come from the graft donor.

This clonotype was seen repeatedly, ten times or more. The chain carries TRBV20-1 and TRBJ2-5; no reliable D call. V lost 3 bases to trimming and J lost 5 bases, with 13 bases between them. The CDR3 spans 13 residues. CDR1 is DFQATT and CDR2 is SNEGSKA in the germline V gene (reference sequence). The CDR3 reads CSASVPFLETQYF. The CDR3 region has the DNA TGCAGTGCTAGTGTACCATTCCTGGAGACCCAGTACTTC.

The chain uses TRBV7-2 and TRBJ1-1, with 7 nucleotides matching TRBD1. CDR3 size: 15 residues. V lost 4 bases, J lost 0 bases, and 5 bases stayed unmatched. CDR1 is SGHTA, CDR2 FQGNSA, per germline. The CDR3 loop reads CASSYRQGLNTEAFF. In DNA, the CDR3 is TGTGCCAGCAGCTATCGACAGGGACTGAACACTGAAGCTTTCTTT.